This T cell receptor (beta chain) was identified during a study of PD-1 blockade in classical Hodgkin lymphoma. Looking at the study overall: Patients received nivolumab 3 mg/kg intravenously every 2 weeks.

Each patient's relapse followed autologous stem cell transplantation, and brentuximab vedotin exposure varied. Responses achieved at best were complete response, partial response or progressive disease. Assay used: immunoSEQ multiplex PCR; TCRdb lists only in-frame clones, some missing. The profile covers about 40,000 clones, with about nine tenths appearing a single time and roughly 9% taken by the ten largest. Note on this clone: Antigen unknown.

The CDR3 contains 13 residues. V lost 6 bases and J 4 bases, leaving 12 bases between the germline ends. Germline CDR1 reads MNHNY; CDR2 reads SVGAGI (reference sequence). Points from the study as a whole: Diminished baseline TCR diversity has been reported in newly diagnosed patients relative to healthy donors. In CD4+ cells, TCR diversity went up significantly by C4D1, but in CD8+ cells it did not.

The source material was peripheral blood mononuclear cells (PBMCs), sampled at baseline. The rearrangement links TRBV6-6 to TRBJ2-5, with D possibly TRBD1 on 6 matching bases. This sequence was found in a human donor with classical Hodgkin lymphoma. The CDR3 nucleotides are TGTGCCAGCAGCTGGGACAACAGAGAGACCCAGTACTTC. Translating it yields CASSWDNRETQYF.